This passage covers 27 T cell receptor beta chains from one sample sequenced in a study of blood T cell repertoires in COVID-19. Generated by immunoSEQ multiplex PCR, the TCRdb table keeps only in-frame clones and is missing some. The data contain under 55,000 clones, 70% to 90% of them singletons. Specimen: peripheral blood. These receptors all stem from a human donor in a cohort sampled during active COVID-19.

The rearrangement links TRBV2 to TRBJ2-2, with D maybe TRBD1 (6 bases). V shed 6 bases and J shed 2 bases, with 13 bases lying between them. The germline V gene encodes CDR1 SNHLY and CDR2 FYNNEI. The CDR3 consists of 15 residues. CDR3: CASRPGHLNTGELFF. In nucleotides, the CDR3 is TGTGCCAGCAGACCGGGACACCTCAACACCGGGGAGCTGTTTTTT.

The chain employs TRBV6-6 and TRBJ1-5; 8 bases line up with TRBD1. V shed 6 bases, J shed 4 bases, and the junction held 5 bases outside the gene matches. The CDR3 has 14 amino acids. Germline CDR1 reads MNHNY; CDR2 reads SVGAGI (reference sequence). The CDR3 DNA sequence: TGTGCCAGCAGAGAGACAGGGGAAAATCAGCCCCAGCATTTT. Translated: CASRETGENQPQHF.

CDR3 sequence reads: CASSLEFGQGGYNEQFF. The CDR3 nucleotides are TGTGCCAGCAGCTTAGAATTTGGACAGGGTGGTTACAATGAGCAGTTCTTC. This chain uses TRBV11-3 with TRBJ2-1; TRBD1 matches 8 bases. J lost 4 bases, V lost 0 bases, and 8 bases had no gene match. The CDR3 is made up of 17 amino acids. Germline V gene lookup returns CDR1 SGHNT and CDR2 YENEEA.

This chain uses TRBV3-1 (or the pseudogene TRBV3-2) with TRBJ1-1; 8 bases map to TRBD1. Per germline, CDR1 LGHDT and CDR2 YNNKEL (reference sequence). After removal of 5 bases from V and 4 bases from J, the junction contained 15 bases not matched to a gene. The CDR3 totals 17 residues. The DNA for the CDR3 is TGTGCCAGCAGCACCGCCAGGGGGCGACCGAAGGGCACTGAAGCTTTCTTT. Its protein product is CASSTARGRPKGTEAFF.

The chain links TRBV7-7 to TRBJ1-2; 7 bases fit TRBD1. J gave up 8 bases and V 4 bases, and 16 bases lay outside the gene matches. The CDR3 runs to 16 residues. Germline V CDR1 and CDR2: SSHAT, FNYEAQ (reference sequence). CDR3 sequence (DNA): TGTGCCAGCAGCTCCCGGAAAGGGGGCGCCCCTAAGGGCTACACCTTC. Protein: CASSSRKGGAPKGYTF.

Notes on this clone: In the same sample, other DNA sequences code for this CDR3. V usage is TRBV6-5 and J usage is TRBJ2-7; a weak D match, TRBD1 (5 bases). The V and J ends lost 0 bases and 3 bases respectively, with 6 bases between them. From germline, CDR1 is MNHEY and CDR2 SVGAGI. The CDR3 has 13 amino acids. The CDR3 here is CASSYSRGYEQYF. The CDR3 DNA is TGTGCCAGCAGTTACTCTAGGGGCTACGAGCAGTACTTC.

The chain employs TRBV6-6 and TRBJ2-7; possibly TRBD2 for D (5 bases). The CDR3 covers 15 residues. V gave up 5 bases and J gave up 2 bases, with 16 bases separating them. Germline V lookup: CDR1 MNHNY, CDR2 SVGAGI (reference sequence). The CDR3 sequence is CASSGPDRAAYEQYF. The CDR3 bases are TGTGCCAGCAGTGGACCGGACCGAGCGGCCTACGAGCAGTACTTC.

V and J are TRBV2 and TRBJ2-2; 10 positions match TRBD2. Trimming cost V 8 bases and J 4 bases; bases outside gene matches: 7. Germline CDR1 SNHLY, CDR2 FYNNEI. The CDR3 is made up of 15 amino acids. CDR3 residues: CASGSLAGVTGELFF. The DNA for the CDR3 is TGTGCCAGCGGCAGCCTAGCGGGAGTCACCGGGGAGCTGTTTTTT.

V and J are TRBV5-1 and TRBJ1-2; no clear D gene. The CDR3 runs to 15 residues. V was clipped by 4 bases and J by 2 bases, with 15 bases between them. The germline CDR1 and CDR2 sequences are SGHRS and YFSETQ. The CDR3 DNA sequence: TGCGCCAGCAGCGAGACCCCGGGAATAAACTATGGCTACACCTTC. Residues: CASSETPGINYGYTF.

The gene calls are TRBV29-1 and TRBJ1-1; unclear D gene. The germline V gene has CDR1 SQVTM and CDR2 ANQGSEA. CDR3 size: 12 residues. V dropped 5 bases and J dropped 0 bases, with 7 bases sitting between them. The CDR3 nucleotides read TGCAGCGTTCGAGGGCTGAACACTGAAGCTTTCTTT. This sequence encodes CSVRGLNTEAFF.

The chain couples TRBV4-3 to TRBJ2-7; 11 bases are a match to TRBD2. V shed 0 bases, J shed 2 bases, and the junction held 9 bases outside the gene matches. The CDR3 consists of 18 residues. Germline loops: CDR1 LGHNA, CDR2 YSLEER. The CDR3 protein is CASSQDWTSGYPPYEQYF. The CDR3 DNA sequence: TGCGCCAGCAGCCAAGATTGGACTAGCGGGTACCCGCCCTACGAGCAGTACTTC.

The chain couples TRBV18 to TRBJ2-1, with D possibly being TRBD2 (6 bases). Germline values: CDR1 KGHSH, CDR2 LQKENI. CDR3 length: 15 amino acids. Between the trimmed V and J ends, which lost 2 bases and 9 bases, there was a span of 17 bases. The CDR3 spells CASSPWGVLGSEQFF. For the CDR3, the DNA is TGTGCCAGCTCACCATGGGGGGTTTTAGGGAGTGAGCAGTTCTTC.

CDR3: CASSEGGSTDTQYF. CDR3 bases: TGTGCCAGCAGTGAGGGGGGATCCACAGATACGCAGTATTTT. The rearrangement links TRBV6-1 to TRBJ2-3; TRBD2 might be the D (6 bases). V lost 3 bases to trimming and J lost 2 bases, with 9 bases between them. Germline lookup yields CDR1 MNHNS and CDR2 SASEGT. The length of the CDR3 is 14 residues.

This CDR3 is CASSTLDISSYNEQFF. Written as DNA, the CDR3 is TGTGCCAGCAGTACCCTCGACATCAGCTCCTACAATGAGCAGTTCTTC. The V call is TRBV27, the J call TRBJ2-1; D call uncertain. Germline CDR1 is MNHEY and CDR2 is SMNVEV (reference sequence). V was cut by 5 bases and J by 0 bases, with 14 bases left in between. This CDR3 has 16 amino acids.

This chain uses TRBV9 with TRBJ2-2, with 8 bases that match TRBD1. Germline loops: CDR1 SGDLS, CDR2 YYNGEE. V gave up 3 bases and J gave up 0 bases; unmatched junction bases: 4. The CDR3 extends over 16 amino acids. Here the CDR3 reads CASSARQGSNTGELFF. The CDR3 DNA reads TGTGCCAGCAGCGCCAGACAGGGGTCGAACACCGGGGAGCTGTTTTTT.

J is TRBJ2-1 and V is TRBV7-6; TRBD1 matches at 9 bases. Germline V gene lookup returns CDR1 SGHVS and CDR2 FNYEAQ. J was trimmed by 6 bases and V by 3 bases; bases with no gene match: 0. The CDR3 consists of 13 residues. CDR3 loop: CASSLGQGNEQFF. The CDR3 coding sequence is TGTGCCAGCAGCTTGGGACAGGGCAATGAGCAGTTCTTC.

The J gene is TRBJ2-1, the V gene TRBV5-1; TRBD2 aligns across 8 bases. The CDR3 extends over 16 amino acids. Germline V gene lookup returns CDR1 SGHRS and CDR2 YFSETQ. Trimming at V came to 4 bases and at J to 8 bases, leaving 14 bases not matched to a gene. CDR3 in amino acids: CASSPLGSRGAHEQFF. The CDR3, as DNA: TGCGCCAGCAGCCCCCTAGGGTCGCGGGGGGCACATGAGCAGTTCTTC.

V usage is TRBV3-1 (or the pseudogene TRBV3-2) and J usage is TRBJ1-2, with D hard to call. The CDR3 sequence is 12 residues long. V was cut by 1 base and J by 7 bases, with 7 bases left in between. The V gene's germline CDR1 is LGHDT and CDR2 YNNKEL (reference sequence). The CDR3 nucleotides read TGTGCCAGCAGCCAAGGTAGTGGTGGCTACACCTTC. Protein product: CASSQGSGGYTF.

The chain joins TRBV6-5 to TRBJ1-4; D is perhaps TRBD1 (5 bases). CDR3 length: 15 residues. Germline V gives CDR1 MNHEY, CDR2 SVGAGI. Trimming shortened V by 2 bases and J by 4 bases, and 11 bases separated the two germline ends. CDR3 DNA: TGTGCCAGCAGTTACGACGGGGGGAATAATGAAAAACTGTTTTTT. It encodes CASSYDGGNNEKLFF.

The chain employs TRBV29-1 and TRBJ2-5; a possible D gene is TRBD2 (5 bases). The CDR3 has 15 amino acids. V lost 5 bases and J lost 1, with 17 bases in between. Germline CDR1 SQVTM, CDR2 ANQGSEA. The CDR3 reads CSVSLSGLFQETQYF. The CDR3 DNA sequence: TGCAGCGTTAGTCTTAGTGGACTGTTCCAAGAGACCCAGTACTTC.

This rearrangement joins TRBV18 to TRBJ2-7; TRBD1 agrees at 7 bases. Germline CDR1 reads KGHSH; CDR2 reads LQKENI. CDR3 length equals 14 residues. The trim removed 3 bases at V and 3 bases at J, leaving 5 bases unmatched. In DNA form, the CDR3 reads TGTGCCAGCTCACCCAACAGGGGAGACTACGAGCAGTACTTC. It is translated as CASSPNRGDYEQYF.

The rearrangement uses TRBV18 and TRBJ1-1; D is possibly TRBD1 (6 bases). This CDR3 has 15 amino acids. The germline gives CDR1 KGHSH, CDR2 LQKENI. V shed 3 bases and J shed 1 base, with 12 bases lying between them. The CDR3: CASSPTTGPNTEAFF. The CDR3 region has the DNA TGTGCCAGCTCACCCACTACAGGGCCGAACACTGAAGCTTTCTTT.

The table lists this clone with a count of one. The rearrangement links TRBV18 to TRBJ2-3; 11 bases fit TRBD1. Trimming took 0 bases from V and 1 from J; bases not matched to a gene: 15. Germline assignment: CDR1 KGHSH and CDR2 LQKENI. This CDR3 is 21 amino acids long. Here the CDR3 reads CASSPPRTGGALSLGTDTQYF. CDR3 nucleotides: TGTGCCAGCTCACCACCGAGGACAGGGGGCGCTCTGTCCCTGGGCACAGATACGCAGTATTTT.

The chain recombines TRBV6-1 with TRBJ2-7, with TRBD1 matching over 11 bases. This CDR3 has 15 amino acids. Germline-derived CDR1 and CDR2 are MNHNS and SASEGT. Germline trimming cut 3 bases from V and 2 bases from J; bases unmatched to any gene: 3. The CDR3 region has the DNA TGTGCCAGCAGTGAGTGGGACAGGGGGGCCTACGAGCAGTACTTC. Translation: CASSEWDRGAYEQYF.

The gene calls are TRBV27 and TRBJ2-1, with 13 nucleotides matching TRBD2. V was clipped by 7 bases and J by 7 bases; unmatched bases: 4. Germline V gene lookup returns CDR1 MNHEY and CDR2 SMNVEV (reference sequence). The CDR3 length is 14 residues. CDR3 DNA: TGTGCCAGCAACCAACTAGCGGGAGGGAATGAGCAGTTCTTC. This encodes CASNQLAGGNEQFF.

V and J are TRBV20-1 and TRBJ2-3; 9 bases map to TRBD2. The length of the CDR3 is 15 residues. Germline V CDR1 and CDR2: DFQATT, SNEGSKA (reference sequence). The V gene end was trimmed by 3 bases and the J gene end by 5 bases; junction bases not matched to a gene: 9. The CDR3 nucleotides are TGCAGTGCTAGTCGCGCTAGCGGGGTAGGAGATACGCAGTATTTT. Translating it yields CSASRASGVGDTQYF.

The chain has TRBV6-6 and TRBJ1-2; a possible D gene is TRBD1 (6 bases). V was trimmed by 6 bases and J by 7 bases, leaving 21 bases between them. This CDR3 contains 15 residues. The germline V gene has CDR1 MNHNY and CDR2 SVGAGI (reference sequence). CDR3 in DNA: TGTGCCAGCAGGGGAATGACAGGCAAGGAGCTTGGCTACACCTTC. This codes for CASRGMTGKELGYTF.